Listed below are T cell receptor beta chains from one sample, sequenced in a study of blood T cell repertoires in COVID-19. Profiled with immunoSEQ multiplex PCR; TCRdb holds only in-frame clones, not every one. The data hold 310,000 or so clones, with roughly 87% observed a single time. Specimen: PBMCs or T cells enriched from blood (not recorded which). These receptors were obtained from a woman aged 18-29 years who had recovered from COVID-19. Both conserved end residues are part of each CDR3. A D gene is named only where the DNA matches it firmly. The listing skips clone size in some rows; elsewhere it reads once, few, many or a size class.

j_call clone_size v_call d_call cdr3_nt cdr3_aa
TRBJ1-3 NA TRBV28 TRBD1 TGTGCCACCTGGGACAGCGCTAACTCTGGAAACACCATATATTTT CATWDSANSGNTIYF
TRBJ2-2 NA TRBV7-2 TRBD2 TGTGCCAGCAGCTTGGGACTAGCGAACACCGGGGAGCTGTTTTTT CASSLGLANTGELFF
TRBJ2-5 few TRBV5-1 NA TGCGCCAGCAGCTCACAGGGTTCCCAAGAGACCCAGTACTTC CASSSQGSQETQYF
TRBJ2-1 once TRBV7-2 NA TGTGCCAGCAGCTTAGGGGGAGGCTCTCGGTATGAGCAGTTCTTC CASSLGGGSRYEQFF
TRBJ2-1 NA TRBV7-9 TRBD1 TGTGCCAGCAGCTCTAGGGACAGCCTCGGTGAGTTCTTC CASSSRDSLGEFF
TRBJ2-7 NA TRBV7-3 NA TGTGCCAGCAGCGCGGAGGCAGGAGAGAAGAACGAGCAGTACTTC CASSAEAGEKNEQYF
TRBJ2-3 NA TRBV10-2 NA TGCGCCAGCACCCGAGGGGGGGGCCTCACAGATACGCAGTATTTT CASTRGGGLTDTQYF
TRBJ2-3 NA TRBV5-1 TRBD1 TGCGCCAGCAGCCTGGAGGACAGGGCGGGTACAGATACGCAGTATTTT CASSLEDRAGTDTQYF
TRBJ1-4 once TRBV21-1 NA TGTGCCAGCAGCAACTTTCAAGCGCGGAACGAAAAACTGTTTTTT CASSNFQARNEKLFF
TRBJ2-2 NA TRBV2 NA TGTGCCAGCAGTGAAGCGCGGCTCGGGAGTCTAACCGGGGAGCTGTTTTTT CASSEARLGSLTGELFF
TRBJ2-7 NA TRBV7-2 TRBD2 TGTGCCAGCAGCTTAGGGGGAGCGGGACTTGACGAGCAGTACTTC CASSLGGAGLDEQYF
TRBJ1-5 once TRBV19 NA TGTGCCAGTAGTCCGCCCTGGCAGGCTAGCAATCAGCCCCAGCATTTT CASSPPWQASNQPQHF
TRBJ2-7 NA TRBV19 TRBD1 TGTGCCAGTAGTCCTAGGACAGGGGAATCCTACGAGCAGTACTTC CASSPRTGESYEQYF
TRBJ2-5 NA TRBV3-1/TRBV3-2 TRBD2 TGTGCCAGCAGCCAAGACGTAGCGGGGGGAGCTCAAGAGACCCAGTACTTC CASSQDVAGGAQETQYF
TRBJ2-2 NA TRBV3-1/TRBV3-2 TRBD2 TGTGCCAGCAGCCAAGATCTCTCTGGATGGATTACTAGCGGGGGGAACACCGGGGAGCTGTTTTTT CASSQDLSGWITSGGNTGELFF
TRBJ2-7 NA TRBV7-2 NA TGTGCCAGCAGCTTACCTCGCAGGGCCTCCTACGAGCAGTACTTC CASSLPRRASYEQYF
TRBJ2-1 NA TRBV25-1 TRBD1 TGTGCCAGCAACCCCCCCGTCGGGACAGGGGGATACAATGAGCAGTTCTTC CASNPPVGTGGYNEQFF
TRBJ2-7 NA TRBV29-1 TRBD2 TGCAGCGTTGATTGGGGGGGTAGTCGTCCCGAGCAGTACTTC CSVDWGGSRPEQYF
TRBJ2-7 few TRBV7-7 TRBD2 TGTGCCAGCAGCTTAGGACTTGAGGCGGGAGTTCACGAGCAGTACTTC CASSLGLEAGVHEQYF
TRBJ2-1 NA TRBV28 NA TGTGCCAGCAGGGGGGCGGCGGGTCGCAATGAGCAGTTCTTC CASRGAAGRNEQFF
TRBJ1-1 NA TRBV19 NA TGTGCCAGTAGTATTCGGGGATCTGAAGCTTTCTTT CASSIRGSEAFF
TRBJ1-1 NA TRBV6-5 NA TGTGCCAGCAGGAGACAGAACACTGAAGCTTTCTTT CASRRQNTEAFF
TRBJ2-5 NA TRBV5-8 TRBD1 TGTGCCAGCAGCCCTGGGCTGGACAGGGCAGAGACCCAGTACTTC CASSPGLDRAETQYF
TRBJ1-5 NA TRBV7-3 NA TGTGCCAGCAGCTTAATGCAGAATCAGCCCCAGCATTTT CASSLMQNQPQHF
TRBJ2-1 NA TRBV29-1 NA TGCAGCGTTACGAGGACATACTCTAGCTCCTACAATGAGCAGTTCTTC CSVTRTYSSSYNEQFF
TRBJ1-5 NA TRBV6-4 NA TGTGCCAGCAGTGTACATAGCAATCAGCCCCAGCATTTT CASSVHSNQPQHF
TRBJ1-1 NA TRBV18 NA TGTGCCAGCTCACCACCGTTGCGGAACCACACTGAAGCTTTCTTT CASSPPLRNHTEAFF